A selection of T cell receptor beta chains follows, all from one sample in a study of T cell repertoires in cytomegalovirus infection. TCRdb called the reads again in MiXCR, with one record for every CDR3 protein. The sample carries 150,000 to 160,000 distinct CDR3 sequences, 23% recorded once. The sequencing input was PBMCs. The receptors originated from a human donor in good health (CMV status not recorded). Some clones in this sample may be carry-over from other donors' samples. Each CDR3 is given with its conserved first and last residue.

v_call: TRBV6-2/TRBV6-3; cdr3_aa: CASSQGQVYEQYF
v_call: TRBV7-2; cdr3_aa: CASSRWTGPNSPLHF
v_call: TRBV28; cdr3_aa: CASSLQQAFF
v_call: TRBV5-1; cdr3_aa: CASSLSQKTDTQYF
v_call: TRBV27; cdr3_aa: CASSRALEYQETQYF
v_call: TRBV27; cdr3_aa: CASRDTGGNYGYTF
v_call: TRBV28; cdr3_aa: CASNGLTFSGANVLTF
v_call: TRBV4-2; cdr3_aa: CASSQDRRGSTGELFF
v_call: TRBV20-1; cdr3_aa: CSVPISGTAGELFF
v_call: TRBV5-6; cdr3_aa: CASSFFRTSGPSSYEQYF
v_call: TRBV5-1; cdr3_aa: CASSPGTGGEYSNQPQHF
v_call: TRBV29-1; cdr3_aa: CSVEYFSSTPIPYEQYF
v_call: TRBV24-1; cdr3_aa: CATSGRGSYNEQFF
v_call: TRBV6-5; cdr3_aa: CASGRTNQKNIQYF
v_call: TRBV12-3/TRBV12-4; cdr3_aa: CASVGGHPNQPQHF
v_call: TRBV7-9; cdr3_aa: CASSPVGNQPQHF
v_call: TRBV24-1; cdr3_aa: CATSPGGHSAKNIQYF
v_call: TRBV7-2; cdr3_aa: CASRLGSGSSYNEQFF
v_call: TRBV5-4; cdr3_aa: CASSLVGVDYGYTF
v_call: TRBV28; cdr3_aa: CASSFLDEQYF
v_call: TRBV19; cdr3_aa: CASTPTSGGSYEQYF
v_call: TRBV7-2; cdr3_aa: CASSSRPGQGSYNEQFF
v_call: TRBV7-2; cdr3_aa: CASSLILTGARNTEAFF
v_call: TRBV5-1; cdr3_aa: CASSPTPGANVLTF
v_call: TRBV12-3/TRBV12-4; cdr3_aa: CASSGGQGNSQYEQYF
v_call: TRBV6-1; cdr3_aa: CASSEVFKEELFF
v_call: TRBV12-3/TRBV12-4; cdr3_aa: CASTHTAPSYEQYF
v_call: TRBV7-9; cdr3_aa: CASSGDQETQYF
v_call: TRBV28; cdr3_aa: CASSLETVAGGIAKNIQYF
v_call: TRBV20-1; cdr3_aa: CSAQDRGRPYEQYF
v_call: TRBV12-3/TRBV12-4; cdr3_aa: CASRDSGSDNEQYF
v_call: TRBV2; cdr3_aa: CASSEAQAPSYGYTF
v_call: TRBV7-2; cdr3_aa: CASSQSYNREQFF
v_call: TRBV7-2; cdr3_aa: CASSLGASGRGTDTQYF
v_call: TRBV6-1; cdr3_aa: CASSSQGKGDIQYF
v_call: TRBV2; cdr3_aa: CASSETGDGGELFF
v_call: TRBV7-2; cdr3_aa: CASSLGPQEYGYTF
v_call: TRBV9; cdr3_aa: CASSEDQGDQPQHF
v_call: TRBV28; cdr3_aa: CASSYRRYTEAFF
v_call: TRBV6-2/TRBV6-3; cdr3_aa: CASSDWTGRADTQYF
v_call: TRBV12-3/TRBV12-4; cdr3_aa: CASSSQIGGINEQFF
v_call: TRBV7-3; cdr3_aa: CASSLRDSPLHF
v_call: TRBV7-9; cdr3_aa: CASSRPGQGDEAFF
v_call: TRBV6-2/TRBV6-3; cdr3_aa: CACRDSSQETQYF
v_call: TRBV5-5; cdr3_aa: CASSLEGTGVAFF
v_call: TRBV12-3/TRBV12-4; cdr3_aa: CASSRGTGNEQYF
v_call: TRBV19; cdr3_aa: CASSITGEVLGGPYNEQFF
v_call: TRBV11-2; cdr3_aa: CASSFLTGRVSEQYF
v_call: TRBV29-1; cdr3_aa: CSVTRQGANTEAFF